This T cell receptor beta chain was captured by sequencing in a study of monozygotic twins with cystic fibrosis. Sequencing was performed with immunoSEQ multiplex PCR; in TCRdb, only in-frame clones are kept and a portion is missing. The sample consists of 29,000 or so clones, over 80% of them appearing once. Findings and caveats of the study: Monozygotic CF twin pairs shared significantly more nucleotide-identical clonotypes than unrelated CF individuals did. J usage was most co-twin-similar in 8 of 16 pairs, V in 13. The repertoire was suggested to be naive-dominated, clonality median around 0.01.

A word on this clone: Its antigen remains unknown.

The ends lost 4 bases at V and 5 bases at J; junction bases unmatched: 2. The CDR3 length is 13 residues. Germline V gene data show CDR1 as MGHDK and CDR2 as SYGVNS. The clonotype was recovered from a girl between 2 and 10 years old with cystic fibrosis. Sequencing was carried out using blood. This sequence joins TRBV25-1 and TRBJ1-1, with 9 bases identical to TRBD1. The CDR3 coding sequence is TGTGCCAGCAGTGTGACAGGGGGAACTGAAGCTTTCTTT. This translates into CASSVTGGTEAFF.